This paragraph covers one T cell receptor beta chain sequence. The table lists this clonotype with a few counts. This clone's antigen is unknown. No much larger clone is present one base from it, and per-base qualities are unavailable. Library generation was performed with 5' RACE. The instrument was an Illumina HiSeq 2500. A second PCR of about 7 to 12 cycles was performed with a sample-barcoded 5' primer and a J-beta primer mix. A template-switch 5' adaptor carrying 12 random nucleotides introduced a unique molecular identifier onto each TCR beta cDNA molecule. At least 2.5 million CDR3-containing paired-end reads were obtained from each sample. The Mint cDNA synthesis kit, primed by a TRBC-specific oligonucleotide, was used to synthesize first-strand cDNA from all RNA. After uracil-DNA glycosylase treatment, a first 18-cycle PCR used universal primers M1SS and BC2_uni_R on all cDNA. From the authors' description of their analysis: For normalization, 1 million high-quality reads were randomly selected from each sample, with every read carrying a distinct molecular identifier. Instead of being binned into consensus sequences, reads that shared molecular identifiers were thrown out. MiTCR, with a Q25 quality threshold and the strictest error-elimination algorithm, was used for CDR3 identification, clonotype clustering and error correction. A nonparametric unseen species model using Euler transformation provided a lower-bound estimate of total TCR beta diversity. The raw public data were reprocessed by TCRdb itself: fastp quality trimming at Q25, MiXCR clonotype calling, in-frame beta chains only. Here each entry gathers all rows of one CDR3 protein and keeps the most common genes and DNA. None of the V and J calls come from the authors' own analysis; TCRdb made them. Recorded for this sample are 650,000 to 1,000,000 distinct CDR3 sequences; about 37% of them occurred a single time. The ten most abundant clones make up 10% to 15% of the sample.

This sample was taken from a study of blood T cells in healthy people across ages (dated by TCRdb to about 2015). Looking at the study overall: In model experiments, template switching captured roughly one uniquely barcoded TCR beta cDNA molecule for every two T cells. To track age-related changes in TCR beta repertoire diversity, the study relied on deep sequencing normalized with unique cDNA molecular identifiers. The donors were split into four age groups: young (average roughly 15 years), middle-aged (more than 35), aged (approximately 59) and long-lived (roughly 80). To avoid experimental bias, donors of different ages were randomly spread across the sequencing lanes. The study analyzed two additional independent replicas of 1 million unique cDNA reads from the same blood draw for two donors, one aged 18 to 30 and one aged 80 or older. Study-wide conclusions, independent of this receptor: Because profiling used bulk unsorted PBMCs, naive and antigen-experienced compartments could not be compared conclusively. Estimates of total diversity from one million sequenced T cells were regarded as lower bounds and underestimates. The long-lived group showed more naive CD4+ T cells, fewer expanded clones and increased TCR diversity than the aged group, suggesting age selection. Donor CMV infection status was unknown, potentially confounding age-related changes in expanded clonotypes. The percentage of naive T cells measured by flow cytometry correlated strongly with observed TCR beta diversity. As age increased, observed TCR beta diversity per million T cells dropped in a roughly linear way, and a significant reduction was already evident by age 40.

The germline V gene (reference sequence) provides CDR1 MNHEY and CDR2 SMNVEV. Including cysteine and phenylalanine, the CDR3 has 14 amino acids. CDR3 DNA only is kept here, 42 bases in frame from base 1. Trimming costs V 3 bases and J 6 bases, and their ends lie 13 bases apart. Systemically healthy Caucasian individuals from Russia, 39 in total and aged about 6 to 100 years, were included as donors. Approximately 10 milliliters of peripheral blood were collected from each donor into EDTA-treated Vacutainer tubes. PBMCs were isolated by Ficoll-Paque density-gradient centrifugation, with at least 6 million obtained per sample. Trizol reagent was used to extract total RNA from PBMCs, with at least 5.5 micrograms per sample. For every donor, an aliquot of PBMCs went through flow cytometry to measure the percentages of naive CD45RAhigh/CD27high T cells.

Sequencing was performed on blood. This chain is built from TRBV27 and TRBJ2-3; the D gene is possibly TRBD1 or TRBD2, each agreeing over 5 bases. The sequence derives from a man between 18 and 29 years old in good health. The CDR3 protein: CASSFGSEGDTQYF. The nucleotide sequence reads TGTGCCAGCAGTTTTGGTTCAGAGGGGGATACGCAGTATTTT.